This T cell receptor (beta chain) was profiled in a study of blood T cell repertoires in COVID-19. Study background: PBMCs, B-cell-depleted T cells, or T cells were the source of the cDNA or gDNA that made up the material.

How the authors handled the data: The assay estimated nucleated cells by amplifying reference gene primers. Assay used: immunoSEQ multiplex PCR; TCRdb lists only in-frame clones, some missing. From that table come the V and J calls and clone size; the DNA was used to work out D and trimming. The sample yields 200,000 to 300,000 clones, around 80% seen once. This CDR3 is built from 13 residues. Trimming removed 4 bases from V and 7 bases from J, with 13 bases in between. Germline V gene data show CDR1 as MNHEY and CDR2 as SVGAGI. The sequence was collected from a man aged 60-69 years with acute or convalescent COVID-19. Sequenced sample: peripheral blood. The chain employs TRBV6-5 and TRBJ1-2; D might be TRBD1 (6 bases). The CDR3 spells CASSSGRGRGYTF. CDR3 nucleotide sequence: TGTGCCAGCAGTTCTGGCAGGGGCCGTGGCTACACCTTC.